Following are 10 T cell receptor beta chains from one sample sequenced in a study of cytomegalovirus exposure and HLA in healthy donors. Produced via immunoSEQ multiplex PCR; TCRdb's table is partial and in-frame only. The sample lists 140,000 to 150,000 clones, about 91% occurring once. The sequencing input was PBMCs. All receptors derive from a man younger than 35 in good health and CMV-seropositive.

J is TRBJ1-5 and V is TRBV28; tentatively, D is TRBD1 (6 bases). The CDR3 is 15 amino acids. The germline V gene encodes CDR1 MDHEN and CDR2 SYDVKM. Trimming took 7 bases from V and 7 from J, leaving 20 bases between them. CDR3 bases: TGTGCCAGCATCCCTAGGGGGGGAGGTAGGCAGCCCCAGCATTTT. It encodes CASIPRGGGRQPQHF.

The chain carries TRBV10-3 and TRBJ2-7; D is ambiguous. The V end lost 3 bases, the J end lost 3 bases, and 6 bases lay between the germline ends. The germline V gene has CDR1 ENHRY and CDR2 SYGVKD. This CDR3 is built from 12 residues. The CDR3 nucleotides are TGTGCCATCAGTGACAGACTCTACGAGCAGTACTTC. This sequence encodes CAISDRLYEQYF.

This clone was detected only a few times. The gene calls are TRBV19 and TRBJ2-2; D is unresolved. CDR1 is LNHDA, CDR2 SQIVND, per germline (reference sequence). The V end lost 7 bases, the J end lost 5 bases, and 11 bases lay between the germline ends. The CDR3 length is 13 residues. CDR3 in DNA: TGTGCCAGTACCCAGTCGGGTACCGGGGAGCTGTTTTTT. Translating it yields CASTQSGTGELFF.

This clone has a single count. The CDR3 spells CAWRGLGSDGYTF. Here the CDR3 DNA reads TGTGCCTGGAGGGGGCTGGGATCGGATGGCTACACCTTC. The chain uses TRBV30 and TRBJ1-2, with TRBD1 as a possible D gene (5 bases). Germline assignment: CDR1 GTSNPN and CDR2 SVGIG (reference sequence). This CDR3 comprises 13 residues. V was clipped by 3 bases and J by 6 bases, with 14 bases between them.

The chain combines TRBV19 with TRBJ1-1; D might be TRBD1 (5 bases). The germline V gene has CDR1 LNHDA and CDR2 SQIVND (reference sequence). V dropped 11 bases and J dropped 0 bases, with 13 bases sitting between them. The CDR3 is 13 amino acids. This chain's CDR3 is CAAGPGVNTEAFF. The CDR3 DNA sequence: TGTGCCGCTGGTCCGGGGGTGAACACTGAAGCTTTCTTT.

CDR3 region: CASSAGLAGREQYF. As DNA, the CDR3 is TGTGCCAGCAGTGCCGGACTAGCGGGACGCGAGCAGTACTTC. The gene calls are TRBV6-1 and TRBJ2-7, with 12 bases that match TRBD2. The CDR3 loop spans 14 amino acids. The germline V gene encodes CDR1 MNHNS and CDR2 SASEGT. V shed 4 bases and J 6 bases; nucleotides not matched to a gene: 4.

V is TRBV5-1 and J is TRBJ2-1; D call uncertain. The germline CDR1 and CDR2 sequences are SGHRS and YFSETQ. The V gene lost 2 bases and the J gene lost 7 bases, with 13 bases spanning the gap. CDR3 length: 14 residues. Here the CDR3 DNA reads TGCGCCAGCAGCTTAGAACTCCCCCGGAATGAGCAGTTCTTC. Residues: CASSLELPRNEQFF.

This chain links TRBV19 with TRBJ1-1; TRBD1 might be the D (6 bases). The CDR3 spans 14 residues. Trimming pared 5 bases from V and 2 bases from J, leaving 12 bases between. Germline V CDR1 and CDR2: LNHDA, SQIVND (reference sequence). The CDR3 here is CASSFGQTNTEAFF. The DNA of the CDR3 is TGTGCCAGTAGTTTTGGACAGACAAACACTGAAGCTTTCTTT. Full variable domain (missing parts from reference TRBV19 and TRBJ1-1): DGGITQSPKYLFRKEGQNVTLSCEQNLNHDAMYWYRQDPGQGLRLIYYSQIVNDFQKGDIAEGYSVSREKKESFPLTVTSAQKNPTAFYLCASSFGQTNTEAFFGQGTRLTVV.

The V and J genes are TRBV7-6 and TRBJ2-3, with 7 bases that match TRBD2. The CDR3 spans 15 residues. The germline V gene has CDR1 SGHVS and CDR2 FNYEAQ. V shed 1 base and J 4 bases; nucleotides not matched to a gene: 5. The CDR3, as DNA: TGTGCCAGCAGCTTAGGATTAGGGAGGGCAGATACGCAGTATTTT. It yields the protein CASSLGLGRADTQYF.

CDR3 loop: CASSFGTGAYEQYF. CDR3 bases: TGTGCCAGCAGTTTCGGGACAGGGGCCTACGAGCAGTACTTC. The genes are TRBV28 and TRBJ2-7, with 10 bases identical to TRBD1. CDR1 and CDR2 (germline): MDHEN, SYDVKM. The CDR3 loop spans 14 amino acids. V was pared by 3 bases and J by 2 bases, with 1 base of the junction left unmatched.